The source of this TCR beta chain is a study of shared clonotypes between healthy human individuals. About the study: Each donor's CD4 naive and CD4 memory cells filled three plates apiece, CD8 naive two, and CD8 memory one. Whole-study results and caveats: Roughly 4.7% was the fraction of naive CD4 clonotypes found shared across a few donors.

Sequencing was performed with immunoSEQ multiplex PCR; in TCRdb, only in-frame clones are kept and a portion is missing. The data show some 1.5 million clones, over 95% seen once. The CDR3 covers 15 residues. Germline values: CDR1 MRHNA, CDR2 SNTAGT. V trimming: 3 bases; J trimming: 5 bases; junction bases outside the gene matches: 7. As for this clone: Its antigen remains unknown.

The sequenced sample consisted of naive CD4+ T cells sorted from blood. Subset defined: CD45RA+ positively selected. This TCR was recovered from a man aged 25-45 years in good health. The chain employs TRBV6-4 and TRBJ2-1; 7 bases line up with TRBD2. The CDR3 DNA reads TGTGCCAGCAGTGATGGCGGGAGCGAGAACAATGAGCAGTTCTTC. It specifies CASSDGGSENNEQFF.